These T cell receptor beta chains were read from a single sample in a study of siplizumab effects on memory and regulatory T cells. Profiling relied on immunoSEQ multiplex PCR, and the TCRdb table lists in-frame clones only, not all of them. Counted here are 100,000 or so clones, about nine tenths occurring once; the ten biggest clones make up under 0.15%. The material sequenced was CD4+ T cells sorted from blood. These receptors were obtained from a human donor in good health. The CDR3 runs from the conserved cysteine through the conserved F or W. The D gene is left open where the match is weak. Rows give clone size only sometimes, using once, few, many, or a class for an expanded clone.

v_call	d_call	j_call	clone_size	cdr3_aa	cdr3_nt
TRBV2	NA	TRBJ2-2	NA	CASNSENTGELFF	TGTGCCAGCAACTCCGAGAACACCGGGGAGCTGTTTTTT
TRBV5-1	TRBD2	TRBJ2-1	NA	CASSPIAGGPHEQFF	TGCGCCAGCAGCCCCATAGCGGGGGGGCCCCATGAGCAGTTCTTC
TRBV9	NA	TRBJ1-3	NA	CASSVAGTLGNTIYF	TGTGCCAGCAGCGTAGCAGGAACCCTTGGAAACACCATATATTTT
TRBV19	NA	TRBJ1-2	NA	CASSIVGTAGYTF	TGTGCCAGTAGTATAGTGGGCACGGCAGGCTACACCTTC
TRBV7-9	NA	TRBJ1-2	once	CASSLNNGGYTF	TGTGCCAGCAGCTTAAATAACGGGGGCTACACCTTC
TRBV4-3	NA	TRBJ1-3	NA	CASSQATTGGNTIYF	TGCGCCAGCAGCCAAGCCACCACGGGGGGCAACACCATATATTTT
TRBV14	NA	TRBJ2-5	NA	CASSQVGAAQETQYF	TGTGCCAGCAGCCAAGTCGGGGCAGCGCAAGAGACCCAGTACTTC
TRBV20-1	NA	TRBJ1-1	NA	CSASEVEAFF	TGCAGTGCTAGTGAGGTGGAAGCTTTCTTT
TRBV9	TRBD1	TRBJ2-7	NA	CASSVGQGWNEQYF	TGTGCCAGCAGCGTAGGACAGGGGTGGAACGAGCAGTACTTC
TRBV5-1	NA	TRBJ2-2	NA	CASSLKGTGELFF	TGCGCCAGCAGCTTGAAGGGGACCGGGGAGCTGTTTTTT
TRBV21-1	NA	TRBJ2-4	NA	CASSKKRRTRIAKNIQYF	TGTGCCAGCAGCAAAAAAAGACGGACCAGGATCGCCAAAAACATTCAGTACTTC
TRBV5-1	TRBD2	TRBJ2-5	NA	CASSLLAGAQETQYF	TGCGCCAGCAGCTTATTAGCGGGCGCCCAAGAGACCCAGTACTTC
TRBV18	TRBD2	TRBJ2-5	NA	CASSNPSGGETQYF	TGTGCCAGCTCAAATCCTAGCGGGGGTGAGACCCAGTACTTC
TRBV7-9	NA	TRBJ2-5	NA	CASSLDRLKAPPRIITQYF	TGTGCCAGCAGTCTCGACAGATTGAAAGCCCCCCCCCGGATTATAACCCAGTACTTC
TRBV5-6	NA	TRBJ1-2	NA	CASSSKVQGDYGYTF	TGTGCCAGCAGCTCGAAGGTACAGGGCGACTATGGCTACACCTTC
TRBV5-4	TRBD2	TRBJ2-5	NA	CASSFGTSGGVETQYF	TGTGCCAGCAGCTTCGGTACTAGCGGGGGCGTGGAGACCCAGTACTTC
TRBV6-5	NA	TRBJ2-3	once	CASSYSPGTGRYF	TGTGCCAGCAGTTACTCGCCCGGGACGGGTCGGTATTTT
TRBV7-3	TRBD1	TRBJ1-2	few	CASRARDSGSYGYTF	TGTGCCAGCAGGGCCCGGGACAGCGGGAGCTATGGCTACACCTTC
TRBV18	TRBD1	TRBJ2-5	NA	CASLRTGQETQYF	TGTGCCAGCCTTCGGACAGGCCAAGAGACCCAGTACTTC
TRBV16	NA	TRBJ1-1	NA	CASSQSIDPNTEAFF	TGTGCCAGCAGCCAATCGATTGATCCGAACACTGAAGCTTTCTTT
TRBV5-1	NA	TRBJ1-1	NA	CASSLGSGSEAFF	TGCGCCAGCAGCTTGGGCTCAGGGTCTGAAGCTTTCTTT
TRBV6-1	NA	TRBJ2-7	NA	CASSWIRQGSEQYF	TGTGCCAGCAGTTGGATCCGACAAGGAAGCGAGCAGTACTTC
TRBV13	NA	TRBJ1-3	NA	CASSRTGTYGNTIYF	TGTGCCAGCAGCCGAACAGGGACGTACGGAAACACCATATATTTT
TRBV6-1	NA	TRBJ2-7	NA	CASSLQIGLSYEQYF	TGTGCCAGCAGTCTACAAATCGGGCTATCCTACGAGCAGTACTTC
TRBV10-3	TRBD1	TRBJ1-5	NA	CAISSRGQINQPQHF	TGTGCCATCAGCTCGCGGGGACAGATAAATCAGCCCCAGCATTTT
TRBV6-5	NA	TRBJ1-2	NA	CASSYSIGGTNYGYTF	TGTGCCAGCAGTTACTCGATTGGGGGGACAAACTATGGCTACACCTTC
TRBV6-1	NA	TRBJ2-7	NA	CASSEGGSRYEQYF	TGTGCCAGCAGTGAAGGAGGCAGCCGGTACGAGCAGTACTTC
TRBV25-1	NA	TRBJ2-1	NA	CASGERTYNEQFF	TGTGCCAGCGGGGAACGAACCTACAATGAGCAGTTCTTC
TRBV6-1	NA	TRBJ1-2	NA	CASRLPGPYGYTF	TGTGCCAGCAGACTACCGGGGCCTTATGGCTACACCTTC
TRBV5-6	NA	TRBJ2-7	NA	CASSLWGKTTYEQYF	TGTGCCAGCAGCTTGTGGGGGAAGACTACCTACGAGCAGTACTTC
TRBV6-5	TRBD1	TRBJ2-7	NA	CASSYVGQGDEQYF	TGTGCCAGCAGTTACGTGGGCCAGGGGGACGAGCAGTACTTC
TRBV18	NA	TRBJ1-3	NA	CASSPVEAGSGNTIYF	TGTGCCAGCTCACCGGTGGAGGCCGGCTCTGGAAACACCATATATTTT
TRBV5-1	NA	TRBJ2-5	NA	CASSEGLVVAQETQYF	TGCGCCAGCAGCGAGGGTCTGGTAGTGGCACAAGAGACCCAGTACTTC
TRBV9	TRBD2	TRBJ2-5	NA	CASNPSGGGFRGETQYF	TGTGCCAGCAACCCTAGCGGGGGAGGATTCAGGGGAGAGACCCAGTACTTC
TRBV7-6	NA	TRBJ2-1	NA	CASSSNPGSSSEQFF	TGTGCCAGCAGCTCAAACCCGGGATCTAGTAGTGAGCAGTTCTTC
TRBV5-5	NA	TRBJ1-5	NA	CASSLGSTGNQPQHF	TGTGCCAGCAGCTTGGGATCCACTGGCAATCAGCCCCAGCATTTT
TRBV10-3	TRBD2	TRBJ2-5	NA	CATTSGGASETQYF	TGTGCCACCACTAGCGGGGGGGCCTCAGAGACCCAGTACTTC
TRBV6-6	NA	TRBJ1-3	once	CASSRSGQSSGNTIYF	TGTGCCAGCAGTCGAAGCGGTCAATCCTCTGGAAACACCATATATTTT
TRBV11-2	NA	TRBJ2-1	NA	CASRHSYNEQFF	TGTGCCAGCAGACACTCCTACAATGAGCAGTTCTTC
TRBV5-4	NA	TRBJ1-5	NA	CASSLELEQPQHF	TGTGCCAGCAGCTTGGAGCTGGAACAGCCCCAGCATTTT
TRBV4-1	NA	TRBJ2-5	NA	CASSHPTGWETQYF	TGCGCCAGCAGCCATCCGACTGGTTGGGAGACCCAGTACTTC
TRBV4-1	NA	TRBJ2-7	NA	CASSPQEGFVRVSYEQYF	TGCGCCAGCAGCCCTCAAGAGGGTTTCGTCAGAGTATCCTACGAGCAGTACTTC